These 31 T cell receptor beta chains were all obtained from the same sample, sequenced in a study of CD8+ T cells in alopecia areata (dated by TCRdb to about 2018). Libraries were prepared through the immunoSEQ multiplex PCR assay. RNA was extracted from all samples and reverse transcribed into cDNA, which served as template for TCR sequencing. This immuneACCESS table, as held by TCRdb, lists in-frame sequences with V and J called but not all clones. Of the missing ones, under half trace to an unresolved V gene in checked studies; the others have no known cause. The sample table lists fewer than 100,000 clones, 35% to 45% of them with a count of one. 0.7% to 0.95% of the sample rests with the top ten. Specimen: CD4+ T cells sorted from blood. Receptors originate from a human donor with alopecia areata.

The rearrangement uses TRBV30 and TRBJ2-4; TRBD2 matches 7 bases. The junction had 4 bases not matched to a gene; V was cut back by 3 bases and J by 8 bases. This CDR3 contains 12 residues. In germline, CDR1 is GTSNPN, CDR2 SVGIG (reference sequence). The CDR3, as DNA: TGTGCCTGGAGCCCGGGGGGAGACATTCAGTACTTC. This encodes CAWSPGGDIQYF.

The chain employs TRBV6-6 and TRBJ2-3, with D unresolved. Trimming cost V 7 bases and J 4 bases, with 9 bases left between them. The germline CDR1 and CDR2 sequences are MNHNY and SVGAGI (reference sequence). CDR3 size: 12 residues. The CDR3 nucleotides read TGTGCCAGCAAACACCCTTCAGATACGCAGTATTTT. It is translated as CASKHPSDTQYF.

The chain links TRBV30 to TRBJ1-1; 8 nucleotides align to TRBD1. The length of the CDR3 is 13 residues. Germline values: CDR1 GTSNPN, CDR2 SVGIG (reference sequence). V shed 7 bases and J 7 bases; nucleotides not matched to a gene: 11. The chain's CDR3 is CAYTGTGRIEAFF. CDR3 DNA: TGTGCCTACACGGGGACAGGCCGGATTGAAGCTTTCTTT.

The rearrangement joins TRBV10-2 to TRBJ1-2; D call uncertain. V was trimmed by 4 bases and J by 2 bases, leaving 8 bases between them. The CDR3 runs to 13 residues. Per the germline V gene, CDR1 is WSHSY and CDR2 is SAAADI. The CDR3 DNA is TGCGCCAGCAGTGGAACAGCAAACTATGGCTACACCTTC. It codes for CASSGTANYGYTF.

V usage is TRBV14 and J usage is TRBJ1-2; perhaps TRBD1 as D (5 bases). Germline assignment: CDR1 SGHDN and CDR2 FVKESK. Trimming left V 3 bases short and J 4 bases short, with 12 bases between. There are 14 residues in the CDR3. The CDR3 sequence is CASSHRGGAYGYTF. The CDR3 coding sequence is TGTGCCAGCAGCCACCGCGGAGGGGCCTATGGCTACACCTTC.

This clone turned up a few times. The chain joins TRBV29-1 to TRBJ2-3, with 7 bases matching TRBD1. The germline V gene has CDR1 SQVTM and CDR2 ANQGSEA. V was clipped by 3 bases and J by 5 bases; unmatched bases: 5. The CDR3 runs 13 residues. The CDR3 region is CSVETGRGDTQYF. DNA of the CDR3: TGCAGCGTTGAGACAGGGAGAGGAGATACGCAGTATTTT.

The genes are TRBV23-1 and TRBJ2-7; D not resolved. TRBV23-1 is identified as an open reading frame with a role that is uncertain. This CDR3 has 15 residues. Trimming left V 1 base short and J 2 bases short, with 12 bases between. CDR3 sequence: CASSQWWHTTYEQYF. Here the CDR3 DNA reads TGCGCCAGCAGTCAATGGTGGCACACTACCTACGAGCAGTACTTC.

This clone turned up a few times. The V gene is TRBV29-1, the J gene TRBJ2-1; TRBD2 aligns across 8 bases. The V segment lost 4 bases and the J segment 8 bases; nucleotides outside the gene matches: 16. CDR1 and CDR2 from the germline V gene are SQVTM and ANQGSEA. The CDR3 is 16 residues long. The CDR3 coding sequence is TGCAGCGTTGTTAGTCCCAGCGGGAGAAGTATGGATGAGCAGTTCTTC. Protein: CSVVSPSGRSMDEQFF.

The V call is TRBV6-5, the J call TRBJ2-5; 11 bases are shared with TRBD2. CDR1 and CDR2 (germline): MNHEY, SVGAGI. V shed 2 bases, J shed 4 bases, and the junction held 0 bases outside the gene matches. CDR3 length: 14 residues. The CDR3 protein is CASSYLAGGETQYF. CDR3 DNA sequence: TGTGCCAGCAGTTACCTAGCGGGAGGAGAGACCCAGTACTTC.

This clone was recorded a few times. This chain joins TRBV29-1 and TRBJ2-1, with TRBD1 identical over 7 bases. The CDR3 has 12 amino acids. V was pared by 8 bases and J by 7 bases, with 8 bases of the junction left unmatched. Germline CDR1 reads SQVTM; CDR2 reads ANQGSEA. CDR3 bases: TGCAGCTCAGGGACAGCGTCGAATGAGCAGTTCTTC. Amino acid sequence: CSSGTASNEQFF.

The genes are TRBV6-6 and TRBJ1-2; 8 nucleotides line up with TRBD1. Trimming took 7 bases from V and 5 from J; bases not matched to a gene: 6. The CDR3 length is 13 residues. Germline CDR1 and CDR2: MNHNY and SVGAGI (reference sequence). The CDR3 DNA reads as TGTGCCAGCAAGGACAGGGACCGGTATGGCTACACCTTC. Translation: CASKDRDRYGYTF.

This clone was recorded a few times. This sequence joins TRBV5-1 and TRBJ2-6; no reliable D call. The germline CDR1 and CDR2 sequences are SGHRS and YFSETQ. The ends were cut back, 5 bases at V and 1 base at J, with 10 bases in the middle. The CDR3 is made up of 15 amino acids. DNA of the CDR3: TGCGCCAGCAGACCTATATCATCTGGGGCCAACGTCCTGACTTTC. It codes for CASRPISSGANVLTF.

The J gene is TRBJ1-6, the V gene TRBV30; D not resolved. V was cut by 0 bases and J by 13 bases, with 7 bases left in between. The V gene's germline CDR1 is GTSNPN and CDR2 SVGIG (reference sequence). The CDR3 is 11 amino acids. In DNA form, the CDR3 reads TGTGCCTGGAGTGTCGGTGGCCCCCTCCACTTT. Protein: CAWSVGGPLHF.

The J gene is TRBJ2-7, the V gene TRBV6-6, with 8 nucleotides matching TRBD2. Germline CDR1 MNHNY, CDR2 SVGAGI (reference sequence). The CDR3 runs 13 residues. V gave up 1 base and J gave up 6 bases; unmatched junction bases: 2. CDR3 loop: CASSYLTSAEQYF. CDR3 sequence (DNA): TGTGCCAGCAGTTACTTGACTAGCGCCGAGCAGTACTTC.

This rearrangement joins TRBV29-1 to TRBJ2-1, with 7 bases that match TRBD2. This CDR3 is 15 amino acids long. J was trimmed by 5 bases and V by 3 bases; bases with no gene match: 10. Per the germline V gene, CDR1 is SQVTM and CDR2 is ANQGSEA. CDR3 protein: CSVDRGGLADNEQFF. In DNA, the CDR3 is TGCAGCGTTGATCGGGGAGGCCTAGCGGACAATGAGCAGTTCTTC.

The sample holds a few counts of this clone. The rearrangement uses TRBV29-1 and TRBJ2-5; D is undetermined. V was clipped by 7 bases and J by 5 bases, with 8 bases between them. CDR1 SQVTM and CDR2 ANQGSEA come from the germline V gene. The length of the CDR3 is 10 residues. CDR3 sequence (DNA): TGCAGCGGCCGGCGGGAGACCCAGTACTTC. Residues: CSGRRETQYF.

This rearrangement joins TRBV30 to TRBJ2-2, with 8 bases fitting TRBD1. Germline V gives CDR1 GTSNPN, CDR2 SVGIG (reference sequence). V lost 5 bases, J lost 1 base, and 6 bases stayed unmatched. The CDR3 sequence is 15 residues long. Here the CDR3 reads CAWDFGQGNTGELFF. In nucleotides, the CDR3 is TGTGCCTGGGACTTCGGACAGGGGAACACCGGGGAGCTGTTTTTT. Variable domain in full (rest from reference TRBV30 and TRBJ2-2): SQTIHQWPATLVQPVGSPLSLECTVEGTSNPNLYWYRQAAGRGLQLLFYSVGIGQISSEVPQNLSASRPQDRQFILSSKKLLLSDSGFYLCAWDFGQGNTGELFFGEGSRLTVL.

The rearrangement joins TRBV30 to TRBJ1-2, with 7 bases matching TRBD1. Germline CDR1 and CDR2: GTSNPN and SVGIG (reference sequence). Unmatched junction bases numbered 5, after V lost 0 bases and J lost 7 bases. The length of the CDR3 is 13 residues. The CDR3 sequence: CAWSVGQDGGYTF. The CDR3 nucleotides read TGTGCCTGGAGTGTTGGACAGGACGGTGGCTACACCTTC.

V usage is TRBV30 and J usage is TRBJ2-2, with 7 bases fitting TRBD1. V shed 0 bases and J 7 bases; nucleotides not matched to a gene: 8. The CDR3 runs 15 residues. Germline values: CDR1 GTSNPN, CDR2 SVGIG (reference sequence). Here the CDR3 reads CAWSVRIQGNGELFF. CDR3 DNA sequence: TGTGCCTGGAGTGTACGAATACAGGGGAACGGGGAGCTGTTTTTT. The whole variable domain, filled in from reference TRBV30 and TRBJ2-2, reads SQTIHQWPATLVQPVGSPLSLECTVEGTSNPNLYWYRQAAGRGLQLLFYSVGIGQISSEVPQNLSASRPQDRQFILSSKKLLLSDSGFYLCAWSVRIQGNGELFFGEGSRLTVL.

The V gene is TRBV2, the J gene TRBJ1-2; D perhaps matches TRBD1 (6 bases). The CDR3 spans 14 residues. Germline CDR1 reads SNHLY; CDR2 reads FYNNEI. V shed 6 bases and J shed 2 bases, with 13 bases lying between them. The CDR3 DNA reads TGTGCCAGCAGCCAGCCGACAGGCAACTATGGCTACACCTTC. This gives the protein CASSQPTGNYGYTF.

This clone was observed a few times. The J gene is TRBJ1-2, the V gene TRBV7-9; tentative D call: TRBD1 (6 bases). This CDR3 is built from 15 residues. Germline CDR1 is SEHNR and CDR2 is FQNEAQ (reference sequence). V lost 4 bases to trimming and J lost 2 bases, with 14 bases between them. Here the CDR3 reads CASSSSRQANYGYTF. Written as DNA, the CDR3 is TGTGCCAGCAGCTCATCCCGACAGGCGAACTATGGCTACACCTTC.

In its sample, this clone was seen a few times. The chain combines TRBV28 with TRBJ2-7; D perhaps matches TRBD2 (5 bases). Trimming cost V 2 bases and J 2 bases, with 10 bases left between them. The CDR3 is 14 residues long. CDR1 is MDHEN and CDR2 is SYDVKM in the germline V gene. CDR3 protein: CASSLPGGTYEQYF. Written as DNA, the CDR3 is TGTGCCAGCAGTTTACCCGGAGGTACCTACGAGCAGTACTTC.

This clone was recorded a few times. The V and J genes are TRBV29-1 and TRBJ2-2; TRBD1 matches 9 bases. CDR1 is SQVTM, CDR2 ANQGSEA, per germline. This CDR3 has 13 residues. J gave up 7 bases and V 7 bases, and 7 bases lay outside the gene matches. The CDR3 sequence: CSGRDREDGELFF. Written as DNA, the CDR3 is TGCAGCGGCCGGGACAGGGAGGACGGGGAGCTGTTTTTT.

This clone was counted only a few times. The V and J genes are TRBV9 and TRBJ2-5; TRBD2 aligns across 7 bases. V gave up 0 bases and J gave up 4 bases; unmatched junction bases: 3. Germline V gene lookup returns CDR1 SGDLS and CDR2 YYNGEE. The CDR3 contains 14 residues. The CDR3 protein is CASSVGPGGETQYF. The CDR3 DNA reads as TGTGCCAGCAGCGTAGGTCCGGGAGGAGAGACCCAGTACTTC. Based on the CDR3 plus reference TRBV9 and TRBJ2-5, the full variable domain is DSGVTQTPKHLITATGQRVTLRCSPRSGDLSVYWYQQSLDQGLQFLIQYYNGEERAKGNILERFSAQQFPDLHSELNLSSLELGDSALYFCASSVGPGGETQYFGPGTRLLVL.

In nucleotides, the CDR3 is TGCAGCGTTGAACTAGCGCACTACGAGCAGTACTTC. Encoded protein: CSVELAHYEQYF. The chain carries TRBV29-1 and TRBJ2-7, with D perhaps matching TRBD2 (6 bases). The CDR3 runs to 12 residues. Germline loops: CDR1 SQVTM, CDR2 ANQGSEA. Trimming took 2 bases from V and 3 from J, leaving 8 bases between them.

This chain links TRBV30 with TRBJ2-3; D not certain. The CDR3 extends over 13 amino acids. Germline V gene data show CDR1 as GTSNPN and CDR2 as SVGIG (reference sequence). Trimming cost V 4 bases and J 1 base, with 9 bases left between them. The CDR3 nucleotides read TGTGCCTGGATTCTGCAGGGCACAGATACGCAGTATTTT. It yields the protein CAWILQGTDTQYF.

The gene calls are TRBV7-8 and TRBJ2-5, with D hard to call. V was cut by 3 bases and J by 2 bases, with 19 bases left in between. Germline loops: CDR1 SGHVS, CDR2 FQNEAQ. The CDR3 extends over 17 amino acids. CDR3 in amino acids: CASSFPLRINPQETQYF. CDR3 coding DNA: TGTGCCAGCAGCTTCCCCCTTAGGATAAACCCACAAGAGACCCAGTACTTC.

J is TRBJ1-1 and V is TRBV23-1; 8 bases are shared with TRBD1. TRBV23-1 is labeled an ORF, and its function is uncertain. V lost 3 bases, J lost 3 bases, and 9 bases stayed unmatched. The CDR3 consists of 16 residues. The CDR3 DNA sequence: TGCGCCAGCAGTCACAAAGCCGGGACAGGCGACACTGAAGCTTTCTTT. As protein: CASSHKAGTGDTEAFF.

This clone came up a few times. The V and J genes are TRBV5-1 and TRBJ2-6; 9 bases are a match to TRBD1. The CDR3 is made up of 17 amino acids. The germline V gene encodes CDR1 SGHRS and CDR2 YFSETQ. V was clipped by 2 bases and J by 3 bases; unmatched bases: 6. This CDR3 reads CASSFGQGSRGANVLTF. CDR3 nucleotides: TGCGCCAGCAGCTTCGGACAGGGGTCTCGTGGGGCCAACGTCCTGACTTTC.

This chain joins TRBV2 and TRBJ2-1, with D possibly matching TRBD2 (5 bases). Trimming removed 4 bases at V and 5 bases at J, with 12 bases between. Germline loops: CDR1 SNHLY, CDR2 FYNNEI. The CDR3 covers 14 residues. The CDR3 DNA reads TGTGCCAGCAGTGCCGTGCGGGTAGACAATGAGCAGTTCTTC. As protein: CASSAVRVDNEQFF.

This clone was observed many times. The rearrangement links TRBV28 to TRBJ2-5; no clear D. The CDR3 contains 12 residues. Trimming cost V 3 bases and J 1 base, with 3 bases left between them. The germline CDR1 and CDR2 sequences are MDHEN and SYDVKM. The CDR3 nucleotides read TGTGCCAGCAGTTTTCTCCAAGAGACCCAGTACTTC. The encoded protein is CASSFLQETQYF.